The 18 T cell receptor beta chains given below trace back to one sample, sequenced in a study of T-cell reconstitution after alpha-beta-depleted transplantation in children. Preparation of the TCRbeta library involved a method that used unique molecular identifiers. MiXCR, applied by TCRdb to the PCR reads, yields one record per CDR3 protein. The table includes 200,000 to 250,000 distinct CDR3 sequences, under 30% detected once. This sample comprised PBMCs, obtained before TCRalphabeta/CD19-depleted stem cell transplant. These TCRs come from a girl aged 2 to 9 with Fanconi anemia, due to receive a stem cell transplant.

This clonotype was counted ten times or more. This chain connects TRBV12-3 or TRBV12-4 to TRBJ1-2; a weak D match, TRBD1 (5 bases). Trimming left V 10 bases short and J 4 bases short, with 22 bases between. The CDR3 extends over 15 amino acids. The CDR3 bases are TGTGCCACCCGGCATAAATCGGGACCTCTCTATGGCTACACCTTC. Its translation: CATRHKSGPLYGYTF.

The sample holds many counts of this clonotype. This chain connects TRBV29-1 to TRBJ2-7; possible D gene TRBD1, 5 bases. Between the trimmed V and J ends, which lost 4 bases and 5 bases, there was a span of 9 bases. The CDR3 consists of 11 residues. From germline, CDR1 is SQVTM and CDR2 ANQGSEA. CDR3: CSVAQGHEQYF. The CDR3 DNA reads as TGCAGCGTTGCCCAGGGCCACGAGCAGTACTTC.

At least ten counts were recorded for this clonotype. V usage is TRBV29-1 and J usage is TRBJ1-2, with 8 bases aligning to TRBD1. The CDR3 is made up of 12 amino acids. Looked up from germline, CDR1 is SQVTM and CDR2 is ANQGSEA. V lost 6 bases to trimming and J lost 8 bases; unmatched junction nucleotides: 8. Here the CDR3 DNA reads TGCAGCGTCCCCGGACAGGGAGGCGGCTACACCTTC. This gives the protein CSVPGQGGGYTF.

CDR3 loop: CASSSQTGTGTYEQYF. The CDR3, as DNA: TGTGCCAGCAGTTCCCAAACCGGGACAGGGACCTACGAGCAGTACTTC. This chain connects TRBV28 to TRBJ2-7; 9 positions match TRBD1. The CDR3 is made up of 16 amino acids. Germline lookup yields CDR1 MDHEN and CDR2 SYDVKM. J was trimmed by 2 bases and V by 4 bases; bases with no gene match: 9. Full variable domain (outside the CDR3, taken from reference TRBV28 and TRBJ2-7): DVKVTQSSRYLVKRTGEKVFLECVQDMDHENMFWYRQDPGLGLRLIYFSYDVKMKEKGDIPEGYSVSREKKERFSLILESASTNQTSMYLCASSSQTGTGTYEQYFGPGTRLTVT.

This clonotype was seen repeatedly, ten times or more. The chain has TRBV20-1 and TRBJ2-1; 11 bases match TRBD2. Trimming took 1 base from V and 2 from J; bases not matched to a gene: 4. CDR3 length: 16 residues. Germline loops: CDR1 DFQATT, CDR2 SNEGSKA (reference sequence). CDR3 sequence (DNA): TGCAGTGCTAGAGGCAGTAGCGGGGGGGCCTACAATGAGCAGTTCTTC. The encoded protein is CSARGSSGGAYNEQFF.

This clonotype has a count of ten or more. The gene calls are TRBV29-1 and TRBJ2-7; TRBD1 matches 9 bases. J gave up 2 bases and V 3 bases, and 8 bases lay outside the gene matches. The V gene's germline CDR1 is SQVTM and CDR2 ANQGSEA. The CDR3 totals 15 residues. CDR3 loop: CSVDTKGQGPYEQYF. CDR3 coding DNA: TGCAGCGTTGACACCAAGGGACAGGGACCCTACGAGCAGTACTTC.

This clonotype was observed at least ten times. The rearrangement joins TRBV12-3 or TRBV12-4 to TRBJ2-3; D is unresolved. V was shortened by 6 bases and J by 6 bases, with 7 bases between the two germline ends. CDR3 length: 11 amino acids. The CDR3 DNA sequence: TGTGCCAGCAGCCTTTGGGATACGCAGTATTTT. It specifies CASSLWDTQYF.

The chain carries TRBV29-1 and TRBJ2-1, with 12 bases fitting TRBD1. J gave up 7 bases and V 7 bases, and 8 bases lay outside the gene matches. The germline gives CDR1 SQVTM, CDR2 ANQGSEA. CDR3 length: 14 residues. The CDR3 DNA sequence: TGCAGCGCCCCGGGACAGGGGGCAGGTAATGAGCAGTTCTTC. Its protein product is CSAPGQGAGNEQFF.

This clonotype was counted a single time. The chain employs TRBV20-1 and TRBJ2-2; TRBD2 might be the D (6 bases). The CDR3 extends over 13 amino acids. Trimming removed 6 bases from V and 4 bases from J, with 12 bases in between. Germline V lookup: CDR1 DFQATT, CDR2 SNEGSKA (reference sequence). Here the CDR3 reads CSARTISTGELFF. The CDR3 DNA sequence: TGCAGTGCCCGGACTATCTCCACCGGGGAGCTGTTTTTT.

The J gene is TRBJ2-3, the V gene TRBV7-7; TRBD2 is a possible D gene (6 bases). Trimming removed 2 bases at V and 1 base at J, with 10 bases between. This CDR3 contains 15 residues. Germline V lookup: CDR1 SSHAT, CDR2 FNYEAQ (reference sequence). CDR3 sequence: CASSLMGGGTDTQYF. CDR3 DNA: TGTGCCAGCAGCTTAATGGGAGGAGGCACAGATACGCAGTATTTT.

This clonotype occurred many times. This chain connects TRBV6-4 to TRBJ2-1, with 8 nucleotides matching TRBD2. Germline CDR1 and CDR2: MRHNA and SNTAGT. Trimming cost V 2 bases and J 15 bases; bases outside gene matches: 9. The CDR3 is made up of 13 amino acids. Written as DNA, the CDR3 is TGTGCCAGCAGTGACGGGTATGGGACTAGACGGTTCTTC. Translated: CASSDGYGTRRFF.

The V and J genes are TRBV2 and TRBJ2-7; D possibly corresponds to TRBD1 (5 bases). Between the trimmed V and J ends, which lost 3 bases and 0 bases, there was a span of 9 bases. The CDR3 runs 14 residues. Per germline, CDR1 SNHLY and CDR2 FYNNEI. The CDR3 DNA reads as TGTGCCAGCAGTGAGGGGCTGAGCTCCTACGAGCAGTACTTC. It is translated as CASSEGLSSYEQYF.

The genes are TRBV11-2 and TRBJ2-7; 10 bases are a match to TRBD1. Germline lookup yields CDR1 SGHAT and CDR2 FQNNGV. The CDR3 is made up of 15 amino acids. The V and J ends lost 5 bases and 6 bases, in that order; junction bases with no gene match: 10. The CDR3 protein is CASSLFTGTGVEQYF. CDR3 bases: TGTGCCAGCAGCCTTTTTACCGGGACAGGGGTCGAGCAGTACTTC.

The sample holds many counts of this clonotype. The chain is built from TRBV5-5 and TRBJ2-5, with D possibly being TRBD1 or TRBD2 (5 bases each). CDR1 and CDR2 from the germline V gene are SGHKS and YYEKEE (reference sequence). CDR3 size: 15 residues. V was cut by 0 bases and J by 2 bases, with 11 bases left in between. CDR3 DNA: TGTGCCAGCAGCTTGGAAGGGTGGGGGCAAGAGACCCAGTACTTC. Translation: CASSLEGWGQETQYF.

This clonotype showed up many times. The chain has TRBV12-3 or TRBV12-4 and TRBJ1-1, with D possibly matching TRBD1 (6 bases). There are 14 residues in the CDR3. V lost 6 bases, J lost 5 bases, and 16 bases lay in between. This chain's CDR3 is CASSLQGGGTEAFF. The CDR3 nucleotides read TGTGCCAGCAGCCTACAGGGCGGGGGGACTGAAGCTTTCTTT.

The chain links TRBV6-6 to TRBJ2-7; possibly TRBD2 for D (6 bases). CDR1 is MNHNY and CDR2 is SVGAGI in the germline V gene (reference sequence). The germline V and J ends were trimmed by 7 bases and 9 bases, with 16 bases remaining between them. The CDR3 spans 12 residues. The CDR3 nucleotides read TGTGCCAGCACCGGATTTTCGACTAGGCAGTACTTC. Translated: CASTGFSTRQYF.

This chain joins TRBV23-1 and TRBJ2-2, with 10 bases identical to TRBD1. TRBV23-1 is an ORF, with its function uncertain. The CDR3 totals 21 residues. V was pared by 0 bases and J by 5 bases, with 18 bases of the junction left unmatched. For the CDR3, the DNA is TGCGCCAGCAGTCAATCCTTCAGGGGGGACAGGGGCGTATTGAGAACCGGGGAGCTGTTTTTT. This encodes CASSQSFRGDRGVLRTGELFF.

The J gene is TRBJ2-1, the V gene TRBV20-1; 10 bases agree with TRBD2. CDR3 length equals 15 residues. CDR1 and CDR2 (germline): DFQATT, SNEGSKA (reference sequence). V gave up 6 bases and J gave up 2 bases; unmatched junction bases: 7. The CDR3 is CSARSGGVTYNEQFF. CDR3 coding DNA: TGCAGTGCAAGGAGCGGGGGGGTTACCTACAATGAGCAGTTCTTC.